The following is a TCR beta chain sequence with its context. The antigen is unknown. TCRdb's copy holds only in-frame clones and misses some; the assay was immunoSEQ multiplex PCR. Of 850,000 to 1,200,000 clones in the sample, approximately 72% were seen once. CD4+ cell separation produced CD45RA+ naive and CD45RA-negative memory subsets. The CDR3 is made up of 13 amino acids. From germline, CDR1 is SGHRS and CDR2 YFSETQ. The ends were cut back, 3 bases at V and 7 bases at J, with 10 bases in the middle. This record comes from a study of shared clonotypes between healthy human individuals. Looking at the study overall: Per donor, three plates held CD4 naive cells, three held CD4 memory, two held CD8 naive and one held CD8 memory.

Study-wide results and caveats: Larger estimated richness was generally seen in naive subsets than in memory subsets.

This TCR derives from a man aged 18-30 years in good health. Source material: memory CD4+ T cells sorted from blood. The sample's subset: CD45RA-negative fraction. The chain links TRBV5-1 to TRBJ2-2, with D possibly being TRBD1 (6 bases). Here the CDR3 DNA reads TGCGCCAGCAGCTCAACAGGGAACGGGGAGCTGTTTTTT. Translated, it gives CASSSTGNGELFF.